These 8 T cell receptor beta chains were sequenced from one sample in a study of blood T cells in healthy people across ages. A J-beta primer mix and a sample-barcoded 5' primer were used in a second PCR of roughly 6 to 11 cycles. TCRdb used MiXCR to reprocess the 5' RACE reads, holding one entry per CDR3 protein. The data show roughly 1,500,000 distinct CDR3 sequences, with around 35% seen just once and around 10% held by the top ten. Material: blood. The receptors derive from a woman in her 30s in good health.

This clonotype appeared a few times. The chain has TRBV9 and TRBJ2-3; maybe TRBD2 (7 bases). Germline V gene sequence: CDR1 SGDLS, CDR2 YYNGEE. The CDR3 consists of 16 residues. Trimming took 4 bases from V and 6 from J, leaving 21 bases between them. The CDR3 is CASSKGGGFLGDTQYF. The DNA for the CDR3 is TGTGCCAGCAGCAAAGGGGGGGGCTTCTTGGGGGATACGCAGTATTTT.

The chain couples TRBV5-6 to TRBJ2-7; 7 bases are shared with TRBD2. Trimming removed 0 bases from V and 5 bases from J; junction bases left unmatched: 11. The CDR3 totals 16 residues. Germline V gene sequence: CDR1 SGHDT, CDR2 YYEEEE. The CDR3 DNA sequence: TGTGCCAGCAGCTTGGATAAGTTGGGAGGGGCTCACGAGCAGTACTTC. Its protein is CASSLDKLGGAHEQYF.

The chain combines TRBV6-5 with TRBJ2-1; TRBD2 matches 11 bases. Germline values: CDR1 MNHEY, CDR2 SVGAGI. The length of the CDR3 is 17 residues. The V and J ends lost 4 bases and 0 bases, in that order; junction bases with no gene match: 5. The DNA of the CDR3 is TGTGCCAGCAGTTCAACTAGCGGGGGCCGCTCCTACAATGAGCAGTTCTTC. This codes for CASSSTSGGRSYNEQFF.

This clonotype has more than one count but fewer than ten. The chain combines TRBV11-2 with TRBJ2-7; TRBD1 might be the D (5 bases). The germline CDR1 and CDR2 sequences are SGHAT and FQNNGV. V was shortened by 5 bases and J by 5 bases, with 19 bases between the two germline ends. The CDR3 extends over 15 amino acids. For the CDR3, the DNA is TGTGCCAGCAGCAGATTTGGGGCGCAGAGGAACGAGCAGTACTTC. Translation: CASSRFGAQRNEQYF.

V usage is TRBV6-2 or TRBV6-3 and J usage is TRBJ2-1; 13 positions match TRBD2. Germline CDR1 and CDR2: MNHEY and SVGEGT. This CDR3 has 14 residues. J was trimmed by 8 bases and V by 8 bases; bases with no gene match: 6. This chain's CDR3 is CASWTSGRYYEQFF. The CDR3 nucleotides are TGTGCCAGCTGGACTAGCGGGAGATATTATGAGCAGTTCTTC.

About this clonotype: A much larger clone lies one base from this, so it may be a read error. This rearrangement joins TRBV2 to TRBJ2-5, with TRBD1 as a possible D gene (6 bases). Germline CDR1 and CDR2: SNHLY and FYNNEI. V was pared by 6 bases and J by 5 bases, with 10 bases between. The CDR3 has 12 amino acids. CDR3 amino acids: CASRPDRETQYF. CDR3 nucleotide sequence: TGTGCCAGCAGGCCCGACAGGGAGACCCAGTACTTC. Drawing the rest from reference TRBV2 and TRBJ2-5, the complete variable domain is EPEVTQTPSHQVTQMGQEVILRCVPISNHLYFYWYRQILGQKVEFLVSFYNNEISEKSEIFDDQFSVERPDGSNFTLKIRSTKLEDSAMYFCASRPDRETQYFGPGTRLLVL.

This clonotype was picked up many times. V gene TRBV25-1 combines with J gene TRBJ2-5; no clear D. The CDR3 extends over 12 amino acids. V was pared by 4 bases and J by 0 bases, with 3 bases between. Per germline, CDR1 MGHDK and CDR2 SYGVNS. CDR3 residues: CASSGYQETQYF. CDR3 nucleotide sequence: TGTGCCAGCAGTGGTTACCAAGAGACCCAGTACTTC.

In nucleotides, the CDR3 is TGTGCCAGCAGCCCCCGGACAGGGACGGAGAATACGCAGTATTTT. Translated: CASSPRTGTENTQYF. The V gene is TRBV7-2, the J gene TRBJ2-3; 8 bases fit TRBD1. Germline lookup yields CDR1 SGHTA and CDR2 FQGNSA. V lost 5 bases to trimming and J lost 7 bases; unmatched junction nucleotides: 11. The length of the CDR3 is 15 residues.